This T cell receptor beta chain is from a study of blood T cell repertoires in COVID-19. Study information: Acute and convalescent COVID-19 samples came from the United States, Italy and Spain. T cells, B-cell-depleted T cells, or PBMCs provided the cDNA or gDNA that served as material.

Per the authors' pipeline: Amplifying reference gene primers gave estimates of nucleated cell counts. Assay used: immunoSEQ multiplex PCR; TCRdb lists only in-frame clones, some missing. D and trimming were read from the DNA, whereas the V and J calls and clone size are those reported in that table. The table lists 180,000 or so clones, 70% to 90% of them singletons. V lost 0 bases and J lost 5, with 8 bases in between. This CDR3 region has 13 residues. CDR1 and CDR2 (germline): SGHKS, YYEKEE (reference sequence). This clonotype was sampled from a human donor with active or convalescent COVID-19. The donor label of this sample is uncertain. V gene TRBV5-5 combines with J gene TRBJ2-5; no clear D gene. Sequenced input: peripheral blood. The CDR3 spells CASSLVLRETQYF. The CDR3 region has the DNA TGTGCCAGCAGCTTGGTCCTTCGTGAGACCCAGTACTTC.